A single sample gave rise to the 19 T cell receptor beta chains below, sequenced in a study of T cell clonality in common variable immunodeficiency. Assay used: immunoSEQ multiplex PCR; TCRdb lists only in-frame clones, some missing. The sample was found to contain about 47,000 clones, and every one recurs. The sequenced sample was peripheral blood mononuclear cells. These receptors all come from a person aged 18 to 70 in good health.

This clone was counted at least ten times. The sequenced CDR3 bases are TGTGCCTGGAGTGCCCCGGGACAGGGATCGGAGACC. It specifies CAWSAPGQGSET. In full, the CDR3 is CAWSAPGQGSETQYF. The J gene is TRBJ2-5, the V gene TRBV30, with 9 bases lining up with TRBD1. Read sequence stops 3 residues before the CDR3 end, and the germline J gene provides the missing end. CDR3 length equals 15 residues. Unmatched junction bases numbered 8, after V lost 1 base and J lost 5 bases. Germline loops: CDR1 GTSNPN, CDR2 SVGIG (reference sequence). The complete variable domain, with remaining parts taken from reference TRBV30 and TRBJ2-5, reads SQTIHQWPATLVQPVGSPLSLECTVEGTSNPNLYWYRQAAGRGLQLLFYSVGIGQISSEVPQNLSASRPQDRQFILSSKKLLLSDSGFYLCAWSAPGQGSETQYFGPGTRLLVL.

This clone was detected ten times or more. Incomplete CDR3 DNA: TGTGCCTGGAGTGTAGGAGGGTCTCTCTCCAATGAG. It specifies CAWSVGGSLSNE. The full CDR3 protein reads CAWSVGGSLSNEQFF. The chain recombines TRBV30 with TRBJ2-1; maybe TRBD2 (6 bases). From the germline J gene comes the end of the CDR3, since the read stops 3 residues before it. The CDR3 runs to 15 residues. Germline V gives CDR1 GTSNPN, CDR2 SVGIG (reference sequence). V lost 0 bases, J lost 6 bases, and 15 bases lay in between. Drawing the rest from reference TRBV30 and TRBJ2-1, the complete variable domain is SQTIHQWPATLVQPVGSPLSLECTVEGTSNPNLYWYRQAAGRGLQLLFYSVGIGQISSEVPQNLSASRPQDRQFILSSKKLLLSDSGFYLCAWSVGGSLSNEQFFGPGTRLTVL.

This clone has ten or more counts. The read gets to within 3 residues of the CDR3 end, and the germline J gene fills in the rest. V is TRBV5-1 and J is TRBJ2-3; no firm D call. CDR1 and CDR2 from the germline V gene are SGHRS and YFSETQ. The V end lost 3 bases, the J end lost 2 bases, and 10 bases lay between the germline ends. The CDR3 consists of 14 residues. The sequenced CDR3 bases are TGCGCCAGCAGCTCAACAGAGTACACAGATACG. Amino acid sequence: CASSSTEYTDT. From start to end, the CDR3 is CASSSTEYTDTQYF. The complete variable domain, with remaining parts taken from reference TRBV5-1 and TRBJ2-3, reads KAGVTQTPRYLIKTRGQQVTLSCSPISGHRSVSWYQQTPGQGLQFLFEYFSETQRNKGNFPGRFSGRQFSNSRSEMNVSTLELGDSALYLCASSSTEYTDTQYFGPGTRLTVL.

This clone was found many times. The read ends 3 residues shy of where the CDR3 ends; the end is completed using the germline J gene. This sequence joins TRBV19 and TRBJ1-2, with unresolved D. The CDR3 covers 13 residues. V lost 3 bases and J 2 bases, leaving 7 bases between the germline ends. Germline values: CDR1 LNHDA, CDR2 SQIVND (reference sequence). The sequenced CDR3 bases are TGTGCCAGTAGTATTGGCAGAAACTATGGC. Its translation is CASSIGRNYG. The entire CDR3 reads CASSIGRNYGYTF.

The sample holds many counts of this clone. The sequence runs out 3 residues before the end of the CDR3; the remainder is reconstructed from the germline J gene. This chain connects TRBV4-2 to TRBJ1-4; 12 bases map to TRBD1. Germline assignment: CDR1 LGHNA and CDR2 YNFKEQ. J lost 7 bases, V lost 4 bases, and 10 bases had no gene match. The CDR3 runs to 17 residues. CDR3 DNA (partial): TGTGCCAGCAGCCCAGGGACAGGGGGCGTTTCAGGTGAAAAA. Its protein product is CASSPGTGGVSGEK. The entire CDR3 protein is CASSPGTGGVSGEKLFF.

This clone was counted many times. CDR3 in amino acids: CASSLGTTTYEQYF. The DNA read from the CDR3 is TGCGCCAGCAGCCTAGGGACTACGACTTACGAG. The chain has TRBV5-1 and TRBJ2-7; 7 bases map to TRBD2. Coverage ceases 3 residues before the CDR3 finishes, and the germline J gene fills in the end. J lost 4 bases, V lost 4 bases, and 8 bases had no gene match. In germline, CDR1 is SGHRS, CDR2 YFSETQ. The CDR3 runs 14 residues.

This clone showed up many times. The sequenced part of the CDR3 DNA is TGCAGCGTTAAACGACAGGGTTCGGATACG. It specifies CSVKRQGSDT. The full CDR3 sequence reads CSVKRQGSDTQYF. The chain carries TRBV29-1 and TRBJ2-3; 7 nucleotides align to TRBD1. Coverage ceases 3 residues before the CDR3 finishes, and the germline J gene fills in the end. This CDR3 is built from 13 residues. V shed 5 bases, J shed 6 bases, and the junction held 8 bases outside the gene matches. CDR1 and CDR2 (germline): SQVTM, ANQGSEA.

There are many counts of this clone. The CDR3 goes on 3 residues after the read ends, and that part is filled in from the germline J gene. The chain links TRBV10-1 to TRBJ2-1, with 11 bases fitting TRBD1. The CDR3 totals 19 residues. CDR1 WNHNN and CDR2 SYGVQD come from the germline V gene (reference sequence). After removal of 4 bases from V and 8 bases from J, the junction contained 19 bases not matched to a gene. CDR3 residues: CASSGGQGEWGSETDEQFF. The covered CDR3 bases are TGCGCCAGCAGTGGGGGACAGGGGGAATGGGGTAGTGAGACTGATGAG.

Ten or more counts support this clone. The CDR3 loop reads CASSILSSRQVGYTF. The covered CDR3 bases are TGTGCCAGTAGTATCCTTTCTTCTAGACAGGTTGGC. The chain uses TRBV19 and TRBJ1-2; D possibly corresponds to TRBD1 (6 bases). Read data end 3 residues before the CDR3 end; the end is taken from the germline J gene. Trimming removed 3 bases from V and 7 bases from J, with 18 bases in between. The CDR3 is 15 residues long. The germline V gene has CDR1 LNHDA and CDR2 SQIVND (reference sequence).

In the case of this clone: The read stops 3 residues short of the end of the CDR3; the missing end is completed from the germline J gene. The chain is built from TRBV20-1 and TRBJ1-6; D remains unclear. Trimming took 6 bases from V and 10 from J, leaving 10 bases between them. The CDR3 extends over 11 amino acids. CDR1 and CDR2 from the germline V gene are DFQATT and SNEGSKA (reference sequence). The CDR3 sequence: CSARRASPLHF. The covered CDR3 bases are TGCAGTGCAAGACGTGCGTCACCC.

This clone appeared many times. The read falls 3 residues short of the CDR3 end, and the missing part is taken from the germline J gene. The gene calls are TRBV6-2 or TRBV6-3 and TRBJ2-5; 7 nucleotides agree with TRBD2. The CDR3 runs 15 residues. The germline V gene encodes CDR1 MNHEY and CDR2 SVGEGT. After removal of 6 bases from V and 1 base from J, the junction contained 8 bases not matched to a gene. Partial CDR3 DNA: TGTGCCAGCAGCCCGGGGGGTCCCCCCCAAGAGACC. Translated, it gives CASSPGGPPQET. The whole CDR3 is CASSPGGPPQETQYF.

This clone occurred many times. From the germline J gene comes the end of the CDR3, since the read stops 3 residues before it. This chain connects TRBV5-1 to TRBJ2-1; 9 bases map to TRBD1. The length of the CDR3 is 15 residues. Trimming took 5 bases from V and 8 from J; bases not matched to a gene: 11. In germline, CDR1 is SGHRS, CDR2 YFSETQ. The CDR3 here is CASRRRDREGDEQFF. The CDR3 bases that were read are TGCGCCAGCAGACGCCGGGACAGGGAGGGAGATGAG.

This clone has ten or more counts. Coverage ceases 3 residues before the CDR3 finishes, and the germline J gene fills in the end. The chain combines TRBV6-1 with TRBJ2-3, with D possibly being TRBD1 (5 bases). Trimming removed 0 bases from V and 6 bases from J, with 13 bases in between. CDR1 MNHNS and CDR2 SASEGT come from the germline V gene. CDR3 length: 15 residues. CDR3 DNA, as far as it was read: TGTGCCAGCAGTGAAGCGCAGGGTTCATCGGATACG. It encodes CASSEAQGSSDT. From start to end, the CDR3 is CASSEAQGSSDTQYF.

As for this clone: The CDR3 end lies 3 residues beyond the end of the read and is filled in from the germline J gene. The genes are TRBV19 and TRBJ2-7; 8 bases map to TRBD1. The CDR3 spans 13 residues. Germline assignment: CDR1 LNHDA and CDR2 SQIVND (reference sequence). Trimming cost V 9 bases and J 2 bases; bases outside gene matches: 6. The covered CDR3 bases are TGTGCCAGCCGAGACAGGGGCACCTACGAG. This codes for CASRDRGTYE. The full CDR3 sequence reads CASRDRGTYEQYF.

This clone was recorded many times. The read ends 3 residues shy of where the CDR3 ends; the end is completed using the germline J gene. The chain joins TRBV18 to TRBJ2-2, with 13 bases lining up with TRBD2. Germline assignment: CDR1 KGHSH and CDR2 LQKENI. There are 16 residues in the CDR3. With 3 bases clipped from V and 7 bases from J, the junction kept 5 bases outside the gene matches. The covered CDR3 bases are TGTGCCAGCTCACCCACTAGCGGGGGGGCCAACGGGGAG. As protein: CASSPTSGGANGE. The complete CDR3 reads CASSPTSGGANGELFF.

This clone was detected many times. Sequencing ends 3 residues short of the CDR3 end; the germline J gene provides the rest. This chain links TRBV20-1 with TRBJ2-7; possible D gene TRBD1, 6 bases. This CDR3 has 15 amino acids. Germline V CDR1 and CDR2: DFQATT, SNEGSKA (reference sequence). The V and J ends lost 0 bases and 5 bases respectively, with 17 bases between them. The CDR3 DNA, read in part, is TGCAGTGCTAGAGATGATCGGACAGATATCAACGAG. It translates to CSARDDRTDINE. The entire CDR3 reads CSARDDRTDINEQYF.

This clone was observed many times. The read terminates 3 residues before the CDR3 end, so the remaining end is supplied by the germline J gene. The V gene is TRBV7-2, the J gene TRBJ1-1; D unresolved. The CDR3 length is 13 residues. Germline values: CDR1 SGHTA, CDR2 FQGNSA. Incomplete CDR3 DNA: TGTGCCAGCAGCCCGTCCGGTTCTCTCGAA. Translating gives CASSPSGSLE. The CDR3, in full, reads CASSPSGSLEAFF.

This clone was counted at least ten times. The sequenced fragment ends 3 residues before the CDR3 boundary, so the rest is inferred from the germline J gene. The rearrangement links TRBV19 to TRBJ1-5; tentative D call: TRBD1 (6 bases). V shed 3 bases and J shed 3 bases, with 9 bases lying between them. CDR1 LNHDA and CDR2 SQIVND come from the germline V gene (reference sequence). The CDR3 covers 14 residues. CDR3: CASSMGDTNQPQHF. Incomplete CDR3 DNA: TGTGCCAGTAGTATGGGGGACACCAATCAGCCC.

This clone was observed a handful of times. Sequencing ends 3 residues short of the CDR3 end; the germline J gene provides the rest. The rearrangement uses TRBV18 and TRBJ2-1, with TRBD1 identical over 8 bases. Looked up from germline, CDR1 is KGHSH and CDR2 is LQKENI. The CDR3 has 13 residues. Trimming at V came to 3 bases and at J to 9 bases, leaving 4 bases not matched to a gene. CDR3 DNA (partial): TGTGCCAGCTCACCGGACAGGGTAGGTGAG. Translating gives CASSPDRVGE. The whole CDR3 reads CASSPDRVGEQFF.